A single sample is the source of the 7 T cell receptor beta chains below, sequenced in a study of blood T cell repertoires in COVID-19. Assay used: immunoSEQ multiplex PCR; TCRdb lists only in-frame clones, some missing. This table has 360,000 or so clones, around nine tenths appearing once. The sample taken for sequencing was PBMCs or T cells enriched from blood (not recorded which). All receptors come from a woman between 25 and 40 years old who had recovered from COVID-19.

The chain employs TRBV29-1 and TRBJ1-5; D unresolved. CDR3 size: 13 residues. The germline V gene has CDR1 SQVTM and CDR2 ANQGSEA. Trimming left V 0 bases short and J 2 bases short, with 5 bases between. The CDR3 spells CSVEEAGNQPQHF. The CDR3 DNA follows: TGCAGCGTTGAAGAAGCGGGCAATCAGCCCCAGCATTTT. The whole variable domain, remainder taken from reference TRBV29-1 and TRBJ1-5, is SAVISQKPSRDICQRGTSLTIQCQVDSQVTMMFWYRQQPGQSLTLIATANQGSEATYESGFVIDKFPISRPNLTFSTLTVSNMSPEDSSIYLCSVEEAGNQPQHFGDGTRLSIL.

V gene TRBV5-1 combines with J gene TRBJ2-1; no reliable D call. The germline gives CDR1 SGHRS, CDR2 YFSETQ. V lost 6 bases and J lost 0, with 10 bases in between. The CDR3 spans 14 residues. The CDR3 DNA reads as TGCGCCAGCATCGATCATAGCTCCTACAATGAGCAGTTCTTC. Amino acid sequence: CASIDHSSYNEQFF.

This clone was recorded only once. The gene calls are TRBV28 and TRBJ1-2; D remains ambiguous. Germline CDR1 MDHEN, CDR2 SYDVKM. Trimming left V 8 bases short and J 4 bases short, with 20 bases between. The CDR3 is 15 residues long. Here the CDR3 reads CASAFSPYAFYGYTF. The CDR3 DNA reads TGTGCCAGCGCATTCTCTCCTTATGCGTTCTATGGCTACACCTTC.

The genes are TRBV28 and TRBJ1-2; 7 positions agree with TRBD1. J lost 2 bases, V lost 5 bases, and 5 bases had no gene match. The CDR3 spans 14 residues. Germline CDR1 reads MDHEN; CDR2 reads SYDVKM. The CDR3 reads CASSRQGPNYGYTF. The CDR3 DNA reads as TGTGCCAGCAGTCGACAGGGCCCCAACTATGGCTACACCTTC.

The rearrangement links TRBV28 to TRBJ1-4; TRBD1 matches 12 bases. CDR1 is MDHEN, CDR2 SYDVKM, per germline. The length of the CDR3 is 20 residues. V shed 6 bases, J shed 8 bases, and the junction held 22 bases outside the gene matches. This chain's CDR3 is CASSRETGTGGSTLVEKLFF. DNA for the CDR3: TGTGCCAGCAGCCGAGAGACCGGGACAGGGGGCAGTACCCTCGTCGAAAAACTGTTTTTT. The full variable domain, its missing parts supplied by reference TRBV28 and TRBJ1-4, is DVKVTQSSRYLVKRTGEKVFLECVQDMDHENMFWYRQDPGLGLRLIYFSYDVKMKEKGDIPEGYSVSREKKERFSLILESASTNQTSMYLCASSRETGTGGSTLVEKLFFGSGTQLSVL.

The V call is TRBV2, the J call TRBJ1-1; no firm D call. V dropped 4 bases and J dropped 1 base, with 13 bases sitting between them. This CDR3 region has 15 residues. Germline-derived CDR1 and CDR2 are SNHLY and FYNNEI. CDR3 DNA sequence: TGTGCCAGCAGTGCACCGACAAGTTGGAACACTGAAGCTTTCTTT. Translated: CASSAPTSWNTEAFF.

The chain joins TRBV4-1 to TRBJ2-7, with 7 bases lining up with TRBD2. The CDR3 is made up of 14 amino acids. V was pared by 0 bases and J by 3 bases, with 2 bases of the junction left unmatched. Germline CDR1 reads MGHRA; CDR2 reads YSYEKL. CDR3 amino acids: CASSQDGGSYEQYF. The DNA of the CDR3 is TGCGCCAGCAGCCAAGATGGCGGGAGCTACGAGCAGTACTTC.